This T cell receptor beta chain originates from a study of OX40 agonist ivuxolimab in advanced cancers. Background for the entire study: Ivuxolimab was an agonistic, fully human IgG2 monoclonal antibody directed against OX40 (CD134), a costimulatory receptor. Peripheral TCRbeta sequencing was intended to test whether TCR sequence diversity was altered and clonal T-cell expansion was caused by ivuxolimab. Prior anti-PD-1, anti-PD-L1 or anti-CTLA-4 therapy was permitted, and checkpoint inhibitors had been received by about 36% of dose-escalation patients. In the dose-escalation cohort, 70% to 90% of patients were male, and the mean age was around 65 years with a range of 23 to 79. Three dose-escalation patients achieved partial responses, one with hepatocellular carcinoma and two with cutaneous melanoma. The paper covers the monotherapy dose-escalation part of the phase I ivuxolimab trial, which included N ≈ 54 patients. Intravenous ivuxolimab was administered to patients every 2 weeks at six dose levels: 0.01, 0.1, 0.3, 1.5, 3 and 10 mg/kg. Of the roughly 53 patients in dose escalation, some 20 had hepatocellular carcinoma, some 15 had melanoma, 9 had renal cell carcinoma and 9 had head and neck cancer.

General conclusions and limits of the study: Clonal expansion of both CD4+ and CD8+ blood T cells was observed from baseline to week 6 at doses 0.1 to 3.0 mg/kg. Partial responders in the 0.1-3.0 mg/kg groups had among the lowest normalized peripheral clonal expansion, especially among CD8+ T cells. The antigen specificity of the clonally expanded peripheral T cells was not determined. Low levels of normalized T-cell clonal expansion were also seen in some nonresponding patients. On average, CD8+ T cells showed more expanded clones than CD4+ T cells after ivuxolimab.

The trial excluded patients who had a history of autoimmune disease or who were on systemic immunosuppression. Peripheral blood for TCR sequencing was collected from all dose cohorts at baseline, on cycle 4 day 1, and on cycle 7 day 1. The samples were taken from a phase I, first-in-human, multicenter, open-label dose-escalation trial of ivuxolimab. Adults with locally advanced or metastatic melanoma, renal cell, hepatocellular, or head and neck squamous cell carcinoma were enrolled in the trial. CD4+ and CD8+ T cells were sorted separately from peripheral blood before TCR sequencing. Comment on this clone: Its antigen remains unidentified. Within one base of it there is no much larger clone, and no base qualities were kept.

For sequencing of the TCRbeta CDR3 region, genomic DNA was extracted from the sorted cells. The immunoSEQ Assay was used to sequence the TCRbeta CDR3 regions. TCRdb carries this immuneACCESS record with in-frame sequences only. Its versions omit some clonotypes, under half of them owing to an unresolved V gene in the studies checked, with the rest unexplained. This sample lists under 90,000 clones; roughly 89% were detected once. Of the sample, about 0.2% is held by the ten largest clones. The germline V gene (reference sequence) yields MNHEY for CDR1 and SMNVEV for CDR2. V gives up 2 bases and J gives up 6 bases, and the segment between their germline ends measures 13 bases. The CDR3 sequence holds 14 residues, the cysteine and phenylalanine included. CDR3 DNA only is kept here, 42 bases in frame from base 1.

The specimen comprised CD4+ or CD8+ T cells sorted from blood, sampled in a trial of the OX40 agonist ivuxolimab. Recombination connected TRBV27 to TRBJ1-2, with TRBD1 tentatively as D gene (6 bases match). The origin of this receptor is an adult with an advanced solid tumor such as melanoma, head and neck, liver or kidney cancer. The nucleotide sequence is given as TGTGCCAGCAGTTTAATCGGCAGGGGCAATGGCTACACCTTC. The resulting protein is CASSLIGRGNGYTF.